A single sample gave rise to the 10 T cell receptor beta chains below, sequenced in a study of post-analysis software for immune sequencing data. Study-level points and caveats: Relative to controls, patients had several TRBV segments at higher frequency, with TRBV5-6, TRBV5-1 and TRBV20-1 among these.

These receptors' targets are unknown. Unique molecular identifiers were built into the TCR beta cDNA libraries. One entry per CDR3 protein, called by TCRdb with MiXCR from the PCR reads. Among 750,000 to 950,000 distinct CDR3 sequences, about 50% were seen once, and the ten largest hold approximately 4.5%. The specimen sequenced was blood. These receptors were collected from a girl under 18 with multiple sclerosis.

This clonotype turned up a few times. The chain links TRBV20-1 to TRBJ2-1; D possibly matches TRBD1 or TRBD2 (5 bases each). CDR1 DFQATT and CDR2 SNEGSKA come from the germline V gene (reference sequence). The CDR3 is made up of 13 amino acids. V was clipped by 3 bases and J by 7 bases, with 13 bases between them. The CDR3 region is CSARGRRRNEQFF. The CDR3 nucleotides are TGCAGTGCTAGGGGACGGAGGAGAAATGAGCAGTTCTTC.

This clonotype was detected a few times. This chain links TRBV27 with TRBJ2-6; D perhaps matches TRBD1 (6 bases). V shed 2 bases and J shed 0 bases, with 11 bases lying between them. Germline V gene lookup returns CDR1 MNHEY and CDR2 SMNVEV (reference sequence). The CDR3 contains 17 residues. This chain's CDR3 is CASSLTGTISGANVLTF. CDR3 sequence (DNA): TGTGCCAGCAGTTTAACAGGGACGATCTCTGGGGCCAACGTCCTGACTTTC.

The V and J genes are TRBV5-1 and TRBJ2-5; 8 bases line up with TRBD2. The J call may not be correct, given that the DNA end is closer to TRBJ2-7. The CDR3 totals 14 residues. Germline V CDR1 and CDR2: SGHRS, YFSETQ. Written as DNA, the CDR3 is TGCGCCAGCAGCACCGGGGGGGTCCTATACGAGCAGTACTTC. Encoded protein: CASSTGGVLYEQYF.

The rearrangement joins TRBV20-1 to TRBJ2-7; D is possibly TRBD1 (6 bases). Germline lookup yields CDR1 DFQATT and CDR2 SNEGSKA (reference sequence). Deletions cut 3 bases from V and 5 bases from J, with 14 bases between. The CDR3 loop spans 13 amino acids. CDR3: CSASRGDTHEQYF. The CDR3 DNA follows: TGCAGTGCTAGTAGAGGGGACACCCACGAGCAGTACTTC.

This clonotype was seen only a few times. The J gene is TRBJ2-5, the V gene TRBV19; D is perhaps TRBD2 (5 bases). The CDR3 is 14 amino acids. The germline CDR1 and CDR2 sequences are LNHDA and SQIVND (reference sequence). V lost 3 bases to trimming and J lost 5 bases, with 13 bases between them. The CDR3 sequence is CASSISDRRETQYF. The CDR3 DNA is TGTGCCAGTAGTATCTCGGATCGGAGGGAGACCCAGTACTTC.

This sequence joins TRBV20-1 and TRBJ2-7, with D maybe TRBD2 (7 bases). The CDR3 is 13 amino acids. The germline V gene has CDR1 DFQATT and CDR2 SNEGSKA (reference sequence). Written as DNA, the CDR3 is TGCAGCGCAGGGGAGGGTAGTGCCTACGAGCAGTACTTC. Amino acid sequence: CSAGEGSAYEQYF.

The chain couples TRBV15 to TRBJ2-5; TRBD2 matches 11 bases. J was trimmed by 4 bases and V by 0 bases; bases with no gene match: 4. The CDR3 length is 16 residues. Germline V gives CDR1 LNHNV, CDR2 YYDKDF (reference sequence). The CDR3 here is CATSRDPGLAGETQYF. The CDR3 DNA follows: TGTGCCACCAGCAGAGATCCAGGACTAGCGGGAGAGACCCAGTACTTC.

The rearrangement joins TRBV29-1 to TRBJ2-1; 8 nucleotides line up with TRBD2. This CDR3 region has 13 residues. Germline V gene sequence: CDR1 SQVTM, CDR2 ANQGSEA. The CDR3 nucleotides read TGCAACGTCAACCGGGGGGGTTGGGATGAGCAGTTCTTC. It encodes CNVNRGGWDEQFF.

V is TRBV20-1 and J is TRBJ2-1; D is undetermined. Trimming pared 6 bases from V and 1 base from J, leaving 10 bases between. The CDR3 extends over 13 amino acids. From germline, CDR1 is DFQATT and CDR2 SNEGSKA (reference sequence). The CDR3 DNA sequence: TGCAGTGCACAAGGTGGATCCTACAATGAGCAGTTCTTC. Its translation: CSAQGGSYNEQFF.

This clonotype was observed a few times. This chain joins TRBV6-5 and TRBJ2-7, with TRBD1 matching over 8 bases. The CDR3 loop spans 18 amino acids. The V segment lost 2 bases and the J segment 0 bases; nucleotides outside the gene matches: 12. The germline CDR1 and CDR2 sequences are MNHEY and SVGAGI. The CDR3 DNA reads TGTGCCAGCAGTTACCGACCCTGGACAGGGCCGACCTCCTACGAGCAGTACTTC. It encodes CASSYRPWTGPTSYEQYF.